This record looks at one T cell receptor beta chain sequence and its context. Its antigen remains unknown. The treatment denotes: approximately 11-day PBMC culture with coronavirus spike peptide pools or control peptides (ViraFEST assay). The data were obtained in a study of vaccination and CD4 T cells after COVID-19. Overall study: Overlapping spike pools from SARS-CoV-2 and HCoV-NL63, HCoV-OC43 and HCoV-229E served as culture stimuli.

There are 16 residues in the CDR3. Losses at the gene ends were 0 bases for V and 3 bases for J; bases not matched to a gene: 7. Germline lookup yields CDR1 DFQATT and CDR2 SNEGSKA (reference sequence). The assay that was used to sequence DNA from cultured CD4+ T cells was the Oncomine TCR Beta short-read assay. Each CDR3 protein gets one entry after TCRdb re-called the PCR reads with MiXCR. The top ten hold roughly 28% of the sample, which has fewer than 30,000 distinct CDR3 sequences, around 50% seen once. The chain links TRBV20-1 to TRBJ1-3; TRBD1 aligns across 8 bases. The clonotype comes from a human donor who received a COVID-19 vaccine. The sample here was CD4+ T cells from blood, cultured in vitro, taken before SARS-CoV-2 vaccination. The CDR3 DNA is TGCAGTGCTAGAGATTCTAGAGGGACAGGTGGAAACACCATATATTTT. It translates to CSARDSRGTGGNTIYF.